Presented here are 27 T cell receptor beta chains from one specimen sequenced in a study of blood T cells in healthy people across ages (dated by TCRdb to 2013 to 2016). The library was produced with 5' RACE. TCRdb records Illumina HiSeq 2500 as the sequencer. A second PCR of 7 to 11 cycles was run with a J-beta primer mix and a sample-barcoded 5' primer. Using fastp trimming at Q25 and MiXCR clonotype assembly, TCRdb reanalyzed the public sequencing data and kept in-frame beta chains. CDR3 protein sequences are deduplicated, and each keeps its most common genes and DNA. Present in this sample are about 1,600,000 distinct CDR3 sequences, 35% to 45% of which were seen just once. In total, the top ten clones hold around 8% of the sample. Sequenced material: blood. Receptors originate from a woman under 30 in good health.

This clonotype has only a few counts. The chain links TRBV9 to TRBJ1-1; D gene ambiguous. The CDR3 loop spans 14 amino acids. Germline V gene data show CDR1 as SGDLS and CDR2 as YYNGEE. With 0 bases removed from V and 0 bases from J, the gap between germline ends came to 6 bases. In DNA form, the CDR3 reads TGTGCCAGCAGCGTAGTTGCGGTGAACACTGAAGCTTTCTTT. Protein sequence: CASSVVAVNTEAFF.

This sequence joins TRBV12-3 or TRBV12-4 and TRBJ2-3, with 11 bases that match TRBD2. CDR3 length: 17 amino acids. Trimming cost V 6 bases and J 3 bases; bases outside gene matches: 11. The DNA of the CDR3 is TGTGCCAGCAGCCGCCTCGGGACTAGCGGCACTACAGATACGCAGTATTTT. Amino acid sequence: CASSRLGTSGTTDTQYF.

The chain joins TRBV20-1 to TRBJ2-7, with D tentatively TRBD1 or TRBD2 (5 bases each). The CDR3 covers 17 residues. V lost 5 bases, J lost 2 bases, and 25 bases lay in between. Germline V gene sequence: CDR1 DFQATT, CDR2 SNEGSKA (reference sequence). Here the CDR3 DNA reads TGCAGTGCTCCCGACCGGCTGGGGGTAGGGTCAGCCTACGAGCAGTACTTC. Protein product: CSAPDRLGVGSAYEQYF.

This clonotype has more than one count but fewer than ten. V is TRBV6-5 and J is TRBJ1-6; a weak D match, TRBD1 (5 bases). CDR1 MNHEY and CDR2 SVGAGI come from the germline V gene. This CDR3 spans 13 amino acids. Trimming shortened V by 8 bases and J by 9 bases, and 14 bases separated the two germline ends. The CDR3 nucleotides read TGTGCCAGCGGGGCAGGCCCCATTTCACCCCTCCACTTT. Translation gives CASGAGPISPLHF.

This clonotype was counted a few times. The rearrangement joins TRBV20-1 to TRBJ2-1; D is unresolved. V shed 3 bases and J shed 15 bases, with 12 bases lying between them. Per germline, CDR1 DFQATT and CDR2 SNEGSKA (reference sequence). The CDR3 is made up of 10 amino acids. The CDR3 region is CSASPAGLFF. CDR3 DNA sequence: TGCAGTGCTAGCCCCGCCGGGTTGTTCTTC.

The chain employs TRBV15 and TRBJ2-1; D ambiguous. This CDR3 comprises 14 residues. V dropped 3 bases and J dropped 14 bases, with 20 bases sitting between them. Germline V lookup: CDR1 LNHNV, CDR2 YYDKDF (reference sequence). CDR3 coding DNA: TGTGCCACCAGCAGGGAAAGCGCCGGGTCCCGAGAGTTCTTC. As protein: CATSRESAGSREFF.

This clonotype was seen more than once but under ten times. The chain combines TRBV28 with TRBJ2-1; D is uncertain. V dropped 6 bases and J dropped 3 bases, with 6 bases sitting between them. The CDR3 runs to 12 residues. CDR1 MDHEN and CDR2 SYDVKM come from the germline V gene. The CDR3 coding sequence is TGTGCCAGCAGACCAAACTACAATGAGCAGTTCTTC. It translates to CASRPNYNEQFF.

V and J are TRBV21-1 and TRBJ1-5. TRBV21-1 is designated a pseudogene. The CDR3 spans 15 residues. Written as DNA, the CDR3 is TGTGCCAGCAGCAAAGCCACGGCTAGCAATCAGCCCCAGCATTTT. Its protein product is CASSKATASNQPQHF.

The chain combines TRBV3-1 with TRBJ1-4; 7 bases agree with TRBD1. Germline assignment: CDR1 LGHDT and CDR2 YNNKEL (reference sequence). The CDR3 has 18 amino acids. With 3 bases clipped from V and 0 bases from J, the junction kept 10 bases outside the gene matches. CDR3 protein: CASSHRRDSRATNEKLFF. CDR3 coding DNA: TGTGCCAGCAGCCACAGACGGGACAGCAGAGCAACTAATGAAAAACTGTTTTTT. Supplemented by reference TRBV3-1 and TRBJ1-4, the full variable domain reads DTAVSQTPKYLVTQMGNDKSIKCEQNLGHDTMYWYKQDSKKFLKIMFSYNNKELIINETVPNRFSPKSPDKAHLNLHINSLELGDSAVYFCASSHRRDSRATNEKLFFGSGTQLSVL.

This clonotype showed up just a few times. The chain joins TRBV20-1 to TRBJ1-2, with TRBD1 as a possible D gene (5 bases). The CDR3 consists of 13 residues. Germline assignment: CDR1 DFQATT and CDR2 SNEGSKA (reference sequence). V was cut by 5 bases and J by 6 bases, with 16 bases left in between. The CDR3 sequence: CSALVLDINGYTF. CDR3 bases: TGCAGTGCTCTAGTCTTGGACATAAATGGCTACACCTTC.

The chain recombines TRBV12-3 or TRBV12-4 with TRBJ1-5; the D gene is possibly TRBD1 (6 bases). This CDR3 contains 15 residues. Trimming removed 2 bases at V and 6 bases at J, with 14 bases between. The CDR3 DNA is TGTGCCAGCAGTTTATCCCCGGGGGGCGGTCAGCCCCAGCATTTT. As protein: CASSLSPGGGQPQHF.

This rearrangement joins TRBV11-3 to TRBJ2-5; D possibly corresponds to TRBD2 (5 bases). The germline gives CDR1 SGHNT, CDR2 YENEEA. CDR3 size: 14 residues. Trimming stripped 5 bases from V and 11 bases from J, with 21 bases between. The chain's CDR3 is CASSPPDSYNEQYF. As DNA, the CDR3 is TGTGCCAGCAGCCCGCCGGACTCTTACAATGAGCAGTACTTC.

This sequence joins TRBV7-2 and TRBJ1-1, with 10 bases matching TRBD1. The CDR3 covers 14 residues. Germline loops: CDR1 SGHTA, CDR2 FQGNSA. J lost 8 bases, V lost 6 bases, and 9 bases had no gene match. CDR3 nucleotides: TGTGCCAGCAGTCCCGGACAGGGGGGAAGGGAAGCTTTCTTT. It encodes CASSPGQGGREAFF.

The chain couples TRBV18 to TRBJ2-7; D perhaps matches TRBD1 (6 bases). This CDR3 is 13 amino acids long. The germline gives CDR1 KGHSH, CDR2 LQKENI. Between the trimmed V and J ends, which lost 2 bases and 7 bases, there was a span of 12 bases. The CDR3 DNA sequence: TGTGCCAGCTCACCAAACGCAGGGGATGAGCAGTACTTC. It specifies CASSPNAGDEQYF. Filled out from reference TRBV18 and TRBJ2-7, the complete variable domain reads NAGVMQNPRHLVRRRGQEARLRCSPMKGHSHVYWYRQLPEEGLKFMVYLQKENIIDESGMPKERFSAEFPKEGPSILRIQQVVRGDSAAYFCASSPNAGDEQYFGPGTRLTVT.

As to this clonotype: The conserved phenylalanine or tryptophan normally closing the CDR3 is absent here, so this likely arose from a read error. This sequence joins TRBV20-1 and TRBJ2-3; weak D call: TRBD1 (7 bases). Germline V gene data show CDR1 as DFQATT and CDR2 as SNEGSKA (reference sequence). The CDR3 runs 16 residues. V lost 6 bases, J lost 1 base, and 20 bases lay in between. The CDR3, as DNA: TGCAGTGCCCGACCAAGGGGCAGGGGGGGCACAGATACGCAGTATGTT. It encodes CSARPRGRGGTDTQYV.

This clonotype occurred many times. The chain has TRBV14 and TRBJ2-7, with a tentative D call TRBD2 (6 bases). V was cut by 2 bases and J by 6 bases, with 14 bases left in between. Germline loops: CDR1 SGHDN, CDR2 FVKESK. The CDR3 is 14 residues long. This CDR3 reads CASSQQLASGEQYF. Written as DNA, the CDR3 is TGTGCCAGCAGCCAACAACTAGCATCTGGCGAGCAGTACTTC.

V is TRBV20-1 and J is TRBJ1-1; a possible D gene is TRBD1 (6 bases). The CDR3 runs to 14 residues. V dropped 0 bases and J dropped 7 bases, with 15 bases sitting between them. From germline, CDR1 is DFQATT and CDR2 SNEGSKA (reference sequence). The CDR3 DNA reads as TGCAGTGCTAGAGATCTAAGGGGGGCAAGTGAAGCTTTCTTT. This codes for CSARDLRGASEAFF.

V and J are TRBV5-1 and TRBJ2-7; tentatively, D is TRBD1 or TRBD2 (5 bases each). The germline V gene encodes CDR1 SGHRS and CDR2 YFSETQ. The V end lost 4 bases, the J end lost 7 bases, and 21 bases lay between the germline ends. This CDR3 is 15 amino acids long. The CDR3 DNA reads TGCGCCAGCAGCCTCTTGGGGGAGAGGAACAATGAGCAGTACTTC. Translation gives CASSLLGERNNEQYF.

V usage is TRBV20-1 and J usage is TRBJ2-3, with D perhaps being TRBD1 or TRBD2 (5 bases each). The CDR3 has 17 residues. Germline V CDR1 and CDR2: DFQATT, SNEGSKA (reference sequence). V shed 1 base and J shed 5 bases, with 22 bases lying between them. DNA for the CDR3: TGCAGTGCTAGAGTAAGGGACGGCACCCCACACAGAGATACGCAGTATTTT. It specifies CSARVRDGTPHRDTQYF.

The chain joins TRBV6-1 to TRBJ2-3; no clear D gene. CDR1 and CDR2 from the germline V gene are MNHNS and SASEGT. V dropped 2 bases and J dropped 10 bases, with 13 bases sitting between them. The CDR3 spans 13 residues. The CDR3 region is CASSEQTRNAQYF. As DNA, the CDR3 is TGTGCCAGCAGTGAACAAACCCGCAATGCGCAGTATTTT.

This clonotype has more than one count but fewer than ten. V is TRBV7-9 and J is TRBJ2-7; D is perhaps TRBD2 (6 bases). CDR3 length equals 14 residues. Germline CDR1 SEHNR, CDR2 FQNEAQ (reference sequence). Deletions cut 6 bases from V and 1 base from J, with 13 bases between. The CDR3 nucleotides read TGTGCCAGCAGGTCGGGAGATGGGTCCTACGAGCAGTACTTC. Amino acids: CASRSGDGSYEQYF.

This chain joins TRBV29-1 and TRBJ2-3, with no clear D. The length of the CDR3 is 11 residues. V was pared by 5 bases and J by 0 bases, with 3 bases between. Germline V gives CDR1 SQVTM, CDR2 ANQGSEA. For the CDR3, the DNA is TGCAGCGTTAGGAGCACAGATACGCAGTATTTT. This gives the protein CSVRSTDTQYF.

This clonotype occurred a few times. The chain recombines TRBV15 with TRBJ2-7, with D unresolved. V lost 0 bases to trimming and J lost 0 bases, with 9 bases between them. Germline V lookup: CDR1 LNHNV, CDR2 YYDKDF (reference sequence). This CDR3 comprises 15 residues. The CDR3 coding sequence is TGTGCCACCAGCAGAGATTCGGTAAGCTCCTACGAGCAGTACTTC. Protein: CATSRDSVSSYEQYF.

This clonotype was counted between two and nine times. The chain combines TRBV2 with TRBJ1-2, with D possibly TRBD1 on 6 matching bases. Germline V gives CDR1 SNHLY, CDR2 FYNNEI. CDR3 length equals 13 residues. V lost 4 bases and J 6 bases, leaving 12 bases between the germline ends. CDR3 sequence: CASSVWGADGYTF. CDR3 DNA sequence: TGTGCCAGCAGTGTATGGGGGGCCGATGGCTACACCTTC.

The chain recombines TRBV12-3 or TRBV12-4 with TRBJ2-3; D may be TRBD1 or TRBD2 (6 bases each). Trimming shortened V by 5 bases and J by 3 bases, and 24 bases separated the two germline ends. CDR3 size: 18 residues. The CDR3 DNA follows: TGTGCCAGCAGTAACCGTGTGGGGGGACATGCTAGAACAGATACGCAGTATTTT. Protein sequence: CASSNRVGGHARTDTQYF.

In its sample, this clonotype was seen a few times. The chain couples TRBV2 to TRBJ1-5; D gene uncertain. Germline lookup yields CDR1 SNHLY and CDR2 FYNNEI. V was trimmed by 7 bases and J by 0 bases, leaving 10 bases between them. This CDR3 has 14 amino acids. The CDR3 DNA is TGTGCCAGCACCACCGACGGTAGCAATCAGCCCCAGCATTTT. Translating gives CASTTDGSNQPQHF.

This clonotype was counted many times. The rearrangement links TRBV4-1 to TRBJ2-1, with 9 positions matching TRBD2. V dropped 3 bases and J dropped 4; count of bases not matched to a gene: 4. This CDR3 has 15 amino acids. Germline lookup yields CDR1 MGHRA and CDR2 YSYEKL. CDR3 loop: CASSQSTSGYNEQFF. The CDR3 region has the DNA TGCGCCAGCAGCCAGTCGACTAGCGGATACAATGAGCAGTTCTTC.